Below are 19 T cell receptor beta chains sequenced from a single sample in a study of T cells in Graves' hyperthyroidism and ophthalmopathy. RNA transcripts gave rise to amplified TCR beta CDR3 regions. The TCR CDR3 first-round RT-PCR relied on the HTBI primer set. TCRdb recomputed calls from the multiplex PCR reads with MiXCR, one row per CDR3 protein. The table includes more than 100,000 distinct CDR3 sequences, roughly 44% detected once. Sequencing was performed on blood. The receptor source for this set is a man between 35 and 55 years old with Graves' hyperthyroidism.

The table lists this clonotype with many counts. V is TRBV7-8 and J is TRBJ1-1; D is possibly TRBD1 (5 bases). With 4 bases removed from V and 2 bases from J, the gap between germline ends came to 14 bases. Germline CDR1 reads SGHVS; CDR2 reads FQNEAQ. This CDR3 has 15 amino acids. The CDR3 region has the DNA TGTGCCAGCAGCTGGAGCGTACAGGTCAACACTGAAGCTTTCTTT. Protein sequence: CASSWSVQVNTEAFF.

The gene calls are TRBV6-1 and TRBJ2-2; D is possibly TRBD1 (5 bases). Trimming stripped 1 base from V and 1 base from J, with 10 bases between. The CDR3 sequence is 16 residues long. CDR1 MNHNS and CDR2 SASEGT come from the germline V gene. The CDR3 region has the DNA TGTGCCAGCAGTGAAGGGGGCCGGAGGAACACCGGGGAGCTGTTTTTT. It codes for CASSEGGRRNTGELFF.

This clonotype was found many times. This rearrangement joins TRBV6-5 to TRBJ1-1; TRBD1 agrees at 8 bases. The ends lost 0 bases at V and 5 bases at J; junction bases unmatched: 5. Looked up from germline, CDR1 is MNHEY and CDR2 is SVGAGI. This CDR3 has 15 residues. CDR3 sequence reads: CASSYSSYRGTEAFF. The CDR3 DNA follows: TGTGCCAGCAGTTACTCTTCGTACAGGGGGACTGAAGCTTTCTTT.

V usage is TRBV19 and J usage is TRBJ1-5; 11 bases align to TRBD1. After removal of 5 bases from V and 6 bases from J, the junction contained 3 bases not matched to a gene. The CDR3 spans 14 residues. The germline CDR1 and CDR2 sequences are LNHDA and SQIVND (reference sequence). The DNA of the CDR3 is TGTGCCAGTAGTGTGGGACAGGGGGGTCAGCCCCAGCATTTT. It specifies CASSVGQGGQPQHF.

A remark on this clonotype: With a much larger clone just one base away, this may be a read error. The gene calls are TRBV5-1 and TRBJ2-3, with 7 nucleotides matching TRBD1. The closer fit of TRBJ1-5 to the DNA end suggests the J call may be wrong. Germline CDR1 reads SGHRS; CDR2 reads YFSETQ. The CDR3 runs 16 residues. The CDR3 reads CASSTSPTRGTDTQHF. The CDR3 DNA reads as TGCGCCAGCAGCACCTCTCCGACCCGGGGGACAGATACGCAGCATTTT.

This clonotype occurred many times. The chain couples TRBV2 to TRBJ1-4; D call uncertain. Between the trimmed V and J ends, which lost 8 bases and 0 bases, there was a span of 16 bases. The CDR3 has 16 amino acids. Per the germline V gene, CDR1 is SNHLY and CDR2 is FYNNEI. The CDR3 DNA sequence: TGTGCCAGCGCCAAATTTGGTTGGGCAACTAATGAAAAACTGTTTTTT. As protein: CASAKFGWATNEKLFF. The full variable domain, completed using reference TRBV2 and TRBJ1-4, is EPEVTQTPSHQVTQMGQEVILRCVPISNHLYFYWYRQILGQKVEFLVSFYNNEISEKSEIFDDQFSVERPDGSNFTLKIRSTKLEDSAMYFCASAKFGWATNEKLFFGSGTQLSVL.

The chain is built from TRBV5-6 and TRBJ1-1; no clear D. The CDR3 is made up of 20 amino acids. V was clipped by 4 bases and J by 4 bases, with 32 bases between them. The germline gives CDR1 SGHDT, CDR2 YYEEEE. DNA of the CDR3: TGTGCCAGCAGCCCGGCGGCGGTAATCACAGATACGCAGTATGTCACTGAAGCTTTCTTT. Its translation: CASSPAAVITDTQYVTEAFF.

The rearrangement links TRBV20-1 to TRBJ2-7; 11 nucleotides agree with TRBD2. Germline assignment: CDR1 DFQATT and CDR2 SNEGSKA (reference sequence). This CDR3 comprises 16 residues. The trim removed 3 bases at V and 3 bases at J, leaving 10 bases unmatched. The CDR3 loop is CSARGVSGRVLYEQYF. The CDR3 nucleotides read TGCAGTGCTAGGGGGGTTAGCGGGAGGGTACTCTACGAGCAGTACTTC.

This chain joins TRBV25-1 and TRBJ2-1; 8 bases are shared with TRBD2. The CDR3 length is 14 residues. The V segment lost 3 bases and the J segment 9 bases; nucleotides outside the gene matches: 7. The germline gives CDR1 MGHDK, CDR2 SYGVNS. CDR3 sequence (DNA): TGTGCCAGCAGTGAGATAGCGGGATATGGTGAGCAGTTCTTC. Protein: CASSEIAGYGEQFF. The full variable domain, in which reference TRBV25-1 and TRBJ2-1 provide the parts outside the CDR3, is EADIYQTPRYLVIGTGKKITLECSQTMGHDKMYWYQQDPGMELHLIHYSYGVNSTEKGDLSSESTVSRIRTEHFPLTLESARPSHTSQYLCASSEIAGYGEQFFGPGTRLTVL.

This CDR3 reads CASSLGGDRWQPPQHF. CDR3 in DNA: TGTGCCAGCAGCCTAGGGGGGGACAGGTGGCAACCGCCCCAGCATTTT. V and J are TRBV7-8 and TRBJ1-5; TRBD1 aligns across 8 bases. The V segment lost 5 bases and the J segment 9 bases; nucleotides outside the gene matches: 15. Germline V gene lookup returns CDR1 SGHVS and CDR2 FQNEAQ. This CDR3 has 16 residues.

The chain is built from TRBV7-9 and TRBJ1-1; 9 bases align to TRBD1. The V gene's germline CDR1 is SEHNR and CDR2 FQNEAQ (reference sequence). Germline trimming cut 4 bases from V and 2 bases from J; bases unmatched to any gene: 5. There are 15 residues in the CDR3. This CDR3 is CASSWGTGPNTEAFF. CDR3 in DNA: TGTGCCAGCAGCTGGGGGACAGGGCCTAACACTGAAGCTTTCTTT.

In this sample, this clonotype turned up once. The genes are TRBV9 and TRBJ2-7, with D possibly matching TRBD2 (7 bases). CDR1 is SGDLS, CDR2 YYNGEE, per germline. V lost 3 bases, J lost 5 bases, and 15 bases lay in between. This CDR3 is built from 14 residues. The CDR3 reads CASSARGGAHEQYF. The CDR3 DNA sequence: TGTGCCAGCAGCGCCCGTGGGGGGGCCCACGAGCAGTACTTC. Together with reference TRBV9 and TRBJ2-7, the CDR3 gives the full variable domain: DSGVTQTPKHLITATGQRVTLRCSPRSGDLSVYWYQQSLDQGLQFLIQYYNGEERAKGNILERFSAQQFPDLHSELNLSSLELGDSALYFCASSARGGAHEQYFGPGTRLTVT.

This clonotype appeared many times. The chain links TRBV11-3 to TRBJ1-1, with 8 nucleotides matching TRBD1. This CDR3 is built from 15 residues. The germline V gene encodes CDR1 SGHNT and CDR2 YENEEA. The J segment lost 4 bases and the V segment lost 3 bases, leaving 7 bases of the junction unmatched. DNA for the CDR3: TGTGCCAGCAGCTTCGTGTCAGGGGGCGGCACTGAAGCTTTCTTT. Translation: CASSFVSGGGTEAFF.

The V call is TRBV10-3, the J call TRBJ2-7; TRBD2 aligns across 14 bases. With V trimmed by 6 bases and J by 1 base, 5 bases remained unmatched. Germline V gene data show CDR1 as ENHRY and CDR2 as SYGVKD. The CDR3 is made up of 16 amino acids. The CDR3 region has the DNA TGTGCCATCAGCCCGGGACTAGCGGGGGAATCCTACGAGCAGTACTTC. Translating it yields CAISPGLAGESYEQYF.

This clonotype turned up a few times. A junction boundary mismatches the germline segment, possibly from a read error. The chain joins TRBV20-1 to TRBJ2-5, with no clear D. The CDR3 has 12 amino acids. Germline V lookup: CDR1 DFQATT, CDR2 SNEGSKA (reference sequence). The CDR3 is CSAGGQQETQYF. CDR3 nucleotide sequence: TGCAGTGCTGGTGGCCAACAAGAGACCCAGTACTTT.

This clonotype showed up many times. V gene TRBV19 combines with J gene TRBJ1-5; D is undetermined. The CDR3 totals 15 residues. Germline-derived CDR1 and CDR2 are LNHDA and SQIVND (reference sequence). V dropped 2 bases and J dropped 0 bases, with 8 bases sitting between them. CDR3 bases: TGTGCCAGTAGTATATTCCAGAGTAGCAATCAGCCCCAGCATTTT. Residues: CASSIFQSSNQPQHF.

This chain links TRBV10-2 with TRBJ2-1; 9 bases map to TRBD2. Germline lookup yields CDR1 WSHSY and CDR2 SAAADI. The V segment lost 6 bases and the J segment 4 bases; nucleotides outside the gene matches: 4. CDR3 length equals 14 residues. The CDR3 bases are TGCGCCAGCAGGACTAGCGGATTATACAATGAGCAGTTCTTC. Its protein product is CASRTSGLYNEQFF.

This clonotype has ten or more counts. This sequence joins TRBV7-9 and TRBJ2-4; perhaps TRBD1 as D (5 bases). Germline values: CDR1 SEHNR, CDR2 FQNEAQ (reference sequence). The CDR3 has 15 residues. Trimming cost V 5 bases and J 2 bases, with 13 bases left between them. The CDR3 DNA is TGTGCCAGCAGCCACGGACACTACTCCAAAAACATTCAGTACTTC. This encodes CASSHGHYSKNIQYF.

The rearrangement uses TRBV29-1 and TRBJ2-7, with D maybe TRBD1 (6 bases). Trimming removed 7 bases from V and 3 bases from J, with 10 bases in between. The CDR3 covers 11 residues. CDR1 and CDR2 (germline): SQVTM, ANQGSEA. The chain's CDR3 is CSAGQFYEQYF. CDR3 DNA: TGCAGCGCCGGACAGTTCTACGAGCAGTACTTC.